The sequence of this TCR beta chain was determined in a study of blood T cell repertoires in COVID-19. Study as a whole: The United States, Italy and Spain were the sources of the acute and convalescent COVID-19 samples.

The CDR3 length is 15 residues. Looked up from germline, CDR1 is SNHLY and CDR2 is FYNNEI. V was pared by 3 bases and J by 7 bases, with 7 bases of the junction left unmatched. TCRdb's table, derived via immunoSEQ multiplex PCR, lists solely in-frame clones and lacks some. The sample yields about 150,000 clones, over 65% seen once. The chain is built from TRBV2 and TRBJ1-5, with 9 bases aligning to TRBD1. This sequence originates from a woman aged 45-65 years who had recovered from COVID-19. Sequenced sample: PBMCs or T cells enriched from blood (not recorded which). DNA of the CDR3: TGTGCCAGCAGTGACAGACAGGGGGTGAAACAGCCCCAGCATTTT. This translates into CASSDRQGVKQPQHF. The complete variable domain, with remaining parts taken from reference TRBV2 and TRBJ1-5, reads EPEVTQTPSHQVTQMGQEVILRCVPISNHLYFYWYRQILGQKVEFLVSFYNNEISEKSEIFDDQFSVERPDGSNFTLKIRSTKLEDSAMYFCASSDRQGVKQPQHFGDGTRLSIL.